The T cell receptor (beta chain) under discussion was sequenced for a study of T cells in Graves' hyperthyroidism and ophthalmopathy. Diagnoses were established using clinical symptoms, serum thyroxine and TRAb, thyroid ultrasound and orbital computed tomography. PBMCs were derived from roughly 9.6 ml fresh peripheral blood. V shed 6 bases, J shed 2 bases, and the junction held 8 bases outside the gene matches. The CDR3 consists of 16 residues. Per the germline V gene, CDR1 is MNHNS and CDR2 is SASEGT. Amplification yielded TCR beta CDR3 regions, with RNA transcripts as the source. The HTBI primer set served for first-round RT-PCR of the TCR CDR3. TCRdb analysed the multiplex PCR reads with MiXCR anew, one entry per CDR3 protein. The sample has 650,000 to 850,000 distinct CDR3 sequences; around 20% are singletons. This clonotype was observed a handful of times. Its antigen remains unknown. Study-wide results and limits: For ophthalmopathy, model prediction preceded onset by a median about 6.4 months. Peripheral blood also featured most of the thyroid clonotypes expanded above 0.001.

The sample taken for sequencing was blood. The receptor was isolated from a woman between 45 and 65 years old with Graves' hyperthyroidism that later progressed to Graves' ophthalmopathy. This chain connects TRBV6-1 to TRBJ2-1; 9 bases fit TRBD1. DNA of the CDR3: TGTGCCAGCAGCTTCCGGGACAGGGACCCCTACAATGAGCAGTTCTTC. Its protein is CASSFRDRDPYNEQFF.